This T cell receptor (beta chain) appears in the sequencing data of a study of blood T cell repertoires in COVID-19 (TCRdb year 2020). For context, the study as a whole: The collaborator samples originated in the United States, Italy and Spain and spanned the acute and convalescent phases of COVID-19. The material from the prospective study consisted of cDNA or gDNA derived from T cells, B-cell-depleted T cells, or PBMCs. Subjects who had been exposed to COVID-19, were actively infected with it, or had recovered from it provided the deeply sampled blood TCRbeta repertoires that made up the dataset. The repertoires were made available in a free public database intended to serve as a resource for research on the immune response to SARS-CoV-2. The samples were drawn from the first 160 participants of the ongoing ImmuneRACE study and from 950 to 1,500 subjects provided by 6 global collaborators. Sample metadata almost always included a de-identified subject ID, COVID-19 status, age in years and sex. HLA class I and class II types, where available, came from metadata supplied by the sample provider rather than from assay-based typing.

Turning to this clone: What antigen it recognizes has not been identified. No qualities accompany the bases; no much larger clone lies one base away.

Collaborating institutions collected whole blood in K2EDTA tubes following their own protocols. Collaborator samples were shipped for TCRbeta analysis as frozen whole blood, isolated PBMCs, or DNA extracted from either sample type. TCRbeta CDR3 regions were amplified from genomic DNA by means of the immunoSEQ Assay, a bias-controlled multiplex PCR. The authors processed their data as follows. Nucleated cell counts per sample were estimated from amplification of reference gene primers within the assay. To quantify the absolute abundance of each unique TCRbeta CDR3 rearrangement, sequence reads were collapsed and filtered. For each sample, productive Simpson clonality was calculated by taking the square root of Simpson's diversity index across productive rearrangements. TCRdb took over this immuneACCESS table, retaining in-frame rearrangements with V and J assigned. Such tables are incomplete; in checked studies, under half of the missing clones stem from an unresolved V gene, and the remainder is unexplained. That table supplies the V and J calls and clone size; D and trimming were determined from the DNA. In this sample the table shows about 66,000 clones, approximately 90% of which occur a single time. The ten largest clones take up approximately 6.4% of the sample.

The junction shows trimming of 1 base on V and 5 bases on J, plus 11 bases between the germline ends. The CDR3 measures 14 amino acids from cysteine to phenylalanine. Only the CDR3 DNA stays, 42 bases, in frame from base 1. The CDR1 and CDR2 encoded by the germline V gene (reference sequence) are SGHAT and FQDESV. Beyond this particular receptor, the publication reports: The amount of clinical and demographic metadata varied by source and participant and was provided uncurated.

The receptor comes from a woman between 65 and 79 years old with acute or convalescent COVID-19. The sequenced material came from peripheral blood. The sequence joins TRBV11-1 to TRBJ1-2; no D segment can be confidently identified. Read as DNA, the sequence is TGTGCCAGCAGCTTAGGAATAGGCGGATATGGCTACACCTTC. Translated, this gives CASSLGIGGYGYTF.